Listed below are T cell receptor beta chains from one sample, sequenced in a study of T cells in Graves' hyperthyroidism and ophthalmopathy. TCRdb ran MiXCR on the multiplex PCR reads and lists one entry per CDR3 protein. The table includes about 640,000 distinct CDR3 sequences, about 14% detected once. The specimen sequenced was blood. These receptors all stem from a woman in her fifties or sixties with Graves' ophthalmopathy. Each CDR3 is given with its conserved first and last residue. Each record gives: D gene, V gene, clone size, J gene, CDR3 protein, CDR3 DNA. D genes are given only for firm matches. Clone size appears in some rows only: once, few, many, or a class for an expanded clone.

>.|TRBV7-9|many|TRBJ1-2
CASSLQISNYGYTF
TGTGCCAGCAGCTTGCAGATTTCTAACTATGGCTACACCTTC
>TRBD1|TRBV18|.|TRBJ1-3
CASSPIGTGGSGNTIYF
TGTGCCAGCTCACCTATCGGGACAGGGGGTTCTGGAAACACCATATATTTT
>TRBD1|TRBV12-3/TRBV12-4|few|TRBJ1-2
CASRLTGGGSNGYTF
TGTGCCAGCAGACTAACAGGGGGAGGCAGCAATGGCTACACCTTC
>.|TRBV7-9|many|TRBJ1-3
CASSSPGQGNTIYF
TGTGCCAGCAGCTCACCGGGACAAGGAAACACCATATATTTT
>TRBD1|TRBV28|many|TRBJ1-2
CASSLLQGAANYGYTF
TGTGCCAGCAGCCTCCTACAGGGGGCGGCTAACTATGGCTACACCTTC
>.|TRBV28|many|TRBJ1-5
CASSLVLRVRPQHF
TGTGCCAGCAGTTTAGTGTTACGTGTTAGGCCCCAGCATTTT
>.|TRBV28|once|TRBJ1-5
CASSEQGEGNQPQHF
TGTGCCAGCAGTGAACAGGGAGAGGGCAATCAGCCCCAGCATTTT
>.|TRBV4-3|few|TRBJ1-3
CASSQDWSFSGNTIYF
TGCGCCAGCAGCCAAGATTGGAGCTTCTCTGGAAACACCATATATTTT
>.|TRBV6-1|.|TRBJ2-7
CASRFQGDEQYF
TGTGCCAGCAGGTTCCAGGGTGACGAGCAGTACTTC
>TRBD2|TRBV6-1|.|TRBJ2-1
CASRPKGGRGLAGGFFYNEQFF
TGTGCCAGCAGACCCAAGGGAGGGAGGGGACTAGCGGGAGGGTTTTTCTACAATGAGCAGTTCTTC
>TRBD2|TRBV24-1|many|TRBJ2-1
CATGKKAGGQGEQFF
TGTGCCACCGGCAAAAAAGCGGGAGGGCAAGGTGAGCAGTTCTTC
>TRBD1|TRBV7-9|.|TRBJ2-3
CASTPTDRGLYTQYF
TGTGCCAGCACGCCCACGGACAGGGGGCTCTATACGCAGTATTTT
>.|TRBV20-1|many|TRBJ2-3
CSARDSAGWGDTQYF
TGCAGTGCTAGAGATTCGGCGGGGTGGGGAGATACGCAGTATTTT
>.|TRBV6-6|.|TRBJ2-3
CASSYMAGITDTQYF
TGTGCCAGCAGTTACATGGCGGGGATCACAGATACGCAGTATTTT
>.|TRBV14|many|TRBJ1-1
CASSQEQSPNLGGTEAFF
TGTGCCAGCAGCCAAGAGCAATCCCCCAATTTAGGGGGGACTGAAGCTTTCTTT
>.|TRBV4-3|few|TRBJ2-3
CASSQDRSLADTQYF
TGCGCCAGCAGCCAAGATCGGTCTTTAGCGGATACGCAGTATTTT
>TRBD1|TRBV9|once|TRBJ1-6
CASSVGGRDSNSPLHF
TGTGCCAGCAGCGTCGGGGGCCGGGACAGTAATTCACCCCTCCACTTT
>TRBD1|TRBV28|many|TRBJ1-1
CASSPPLRGLRNTEAFF
TGTGCCAGCAGTCCCCCCCTGAGGGGGCTACGGAACACTGAAGCTTTCTTT
>.|TRBV30|.|TRBJ2-2
CAWSPGERSTGELFF
TGTGCCTGGAGCCCCGGGGAGCGGAGCACCGGGGAGCTGTTTTTT
>.|TRBV12-3/TRBV12-4|many|TRBJ2-1
CASSLTVYNEQFF
TGTGCCAGCAGCTTGACTGTCTACAATGAGCAGTTCTTC
>.|TRBV5-4|few|TRBJ1-2
CASSLDSIYGYTF
TGTGCCAGCAGTCTCGACAGCATCTATGGCTACACCTTC
>TRBD1|TRBV11-3|many|TRBJ1-1
CASSAGQGYYSEAFF
TGTGCCAGCAGCGCGGGACAGGGCTACTACTCTGAAGCTTTCTTT
>.|TRBV29-1|few|TRBJ1-4
CSVGGGEKLFF
TGCAGCGTAGGGGGTGGTGAAAAACTGTTTTTT
>TRBD2|TRBV5-1|many|TRBJ2-3
CASSLSHLAGAAGITQYF
TGCGCCAGCAGCTTGTCCCACTTAGCGGGAGCGGCGGGGATCACGCAGTATTTT
>.|TRBV19|few|TRBJ2-7
CASSSQGSYEQYF
TGTGCCAGTAGTAGTCAAGGGTCCTACGAGCAGTACTTC